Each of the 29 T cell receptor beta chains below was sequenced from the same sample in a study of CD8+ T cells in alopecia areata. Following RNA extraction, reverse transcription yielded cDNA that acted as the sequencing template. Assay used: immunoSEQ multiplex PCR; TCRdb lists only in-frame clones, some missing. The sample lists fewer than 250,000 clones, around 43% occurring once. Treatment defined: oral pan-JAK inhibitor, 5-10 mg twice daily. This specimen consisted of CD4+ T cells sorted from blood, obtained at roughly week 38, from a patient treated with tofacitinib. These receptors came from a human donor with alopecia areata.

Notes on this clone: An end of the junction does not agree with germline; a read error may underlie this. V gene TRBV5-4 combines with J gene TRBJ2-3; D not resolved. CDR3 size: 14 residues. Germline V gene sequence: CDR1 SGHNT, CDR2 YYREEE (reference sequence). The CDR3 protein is CASRLGGGTDTQYF. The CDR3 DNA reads TGTGCCAGCAGGTTGGGTGGCGGCACAGATACGCAGTATTTT.

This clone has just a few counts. The CDR3 region has the DNA TGTGCCTGGAGCGTCACAGGGGTTCAGCGTGAGCAGTTCTTC. This encodes CAWSVTGVQREQFF. V and J are TRBV30 and TRBJ2-1, with 7 bases aligning to TRBD1. After removal of 3 bases from V and 9 bases from J, the junction contained 11 bases not matched to a gene. Germline-derived CDR1 and CDR2 are GTSNPN and SVGIG (reference sequence). The CDR3 is 14 residues long.

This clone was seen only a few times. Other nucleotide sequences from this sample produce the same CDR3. In DNA, the CDR3 is TGCAGCGTTGGCAGCTCCTACGAGCAGTACTTC. As protein: CSVGSSYEQYF. V usage is TRBV29-1 and J usage is TRBJ2-7; D not certain. CDR3 length: 11 amino acids. CDR1 is SQVTM, CDR2 ANQGSEA, per germline. The ends were cut back, 4 bases at V and 0 bases at J, with 4 bases in the middle.

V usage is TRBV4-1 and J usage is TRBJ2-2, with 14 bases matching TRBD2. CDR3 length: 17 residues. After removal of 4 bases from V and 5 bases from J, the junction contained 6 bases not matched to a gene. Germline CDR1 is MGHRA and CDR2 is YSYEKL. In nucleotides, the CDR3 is TGCGCCAGCAGCCGGGGGACTAGCGGGAGTGGAACCGGGGAGCTGTTTTTT. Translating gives CASSRGTSGSGTGELFF.

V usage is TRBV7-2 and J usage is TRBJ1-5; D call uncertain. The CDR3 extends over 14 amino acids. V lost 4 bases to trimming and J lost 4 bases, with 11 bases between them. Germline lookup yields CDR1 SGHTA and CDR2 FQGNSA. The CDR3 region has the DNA TGTGCCAGCAGCTCCTATACCCGAAATCAGCCCCAGCATTTT. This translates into CASSSYTRNQPQHF.

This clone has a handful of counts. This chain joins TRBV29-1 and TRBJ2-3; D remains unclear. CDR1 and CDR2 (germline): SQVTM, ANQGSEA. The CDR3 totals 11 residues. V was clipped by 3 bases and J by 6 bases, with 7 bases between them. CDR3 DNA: TGCAGCGTTGAGAAAGGGGATACGCAGTATTTT. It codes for CSVEKGDTQYF.

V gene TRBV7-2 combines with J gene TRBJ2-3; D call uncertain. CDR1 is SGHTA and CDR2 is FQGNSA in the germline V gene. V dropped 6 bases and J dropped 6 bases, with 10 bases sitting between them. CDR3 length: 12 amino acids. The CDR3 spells CASRITTDTQYF. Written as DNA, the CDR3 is TGTGCCAGCAGAATTACAACGGATACGCAGTATTTT.

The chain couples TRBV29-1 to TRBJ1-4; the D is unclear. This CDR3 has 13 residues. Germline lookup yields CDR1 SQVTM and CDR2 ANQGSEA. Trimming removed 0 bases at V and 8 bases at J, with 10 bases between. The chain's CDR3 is CSVEEQKGEKLFF. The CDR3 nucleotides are TGCAGCGTTGAAGAACAAAAAGGGGAAAAACTGTTTTTT.

This CDR3 is CAWSLGGPYEQYF. CDR3 coding DNA: TGTGCCTGGAGCTTAGGGGGGCCCTACGAGCAGTACTTC. The chain carries TRBV30 and TRBJ2-7; D is possibly TRBD1 or TRBD2 (6 bases each). Germline CDR1 and CDR2: GTSNPN and SVGIG (reference sequence). CDR3 length: 13 residues. V lost 3 bases, J lost 2 bases, and 11 bases lay in between.

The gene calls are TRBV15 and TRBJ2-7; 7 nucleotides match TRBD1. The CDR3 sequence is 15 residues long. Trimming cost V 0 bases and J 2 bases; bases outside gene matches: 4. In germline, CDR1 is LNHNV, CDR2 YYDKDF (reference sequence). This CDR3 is CATSRDLQGPYEQYF. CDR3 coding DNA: TGTGCCACCAGCAGAGATCTACAGGGGCCCTACGAGCAGTACTTC.

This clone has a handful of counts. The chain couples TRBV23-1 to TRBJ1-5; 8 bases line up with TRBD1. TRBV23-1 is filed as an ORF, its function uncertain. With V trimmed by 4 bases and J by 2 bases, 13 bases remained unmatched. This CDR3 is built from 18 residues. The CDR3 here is CASSRATRQGSCNQPQHF. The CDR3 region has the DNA TGCGCCAGCAGTCGAGCGACACGACAGGGGAGTTGCAATCAGCCCCAGCATTTT.

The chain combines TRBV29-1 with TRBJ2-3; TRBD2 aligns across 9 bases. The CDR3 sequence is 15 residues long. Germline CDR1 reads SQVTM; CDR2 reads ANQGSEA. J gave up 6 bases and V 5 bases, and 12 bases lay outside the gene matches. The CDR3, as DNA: TGCAGCGTTACCCCGTGGAGCGGGAGGTCTGATACGCAGTATTTT. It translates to CSVTPWSGRSDTQYF.

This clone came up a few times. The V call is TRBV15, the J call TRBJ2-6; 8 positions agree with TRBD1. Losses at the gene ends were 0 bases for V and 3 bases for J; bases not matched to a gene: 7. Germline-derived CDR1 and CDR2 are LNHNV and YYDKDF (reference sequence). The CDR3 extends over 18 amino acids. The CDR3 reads CATSRDRGQGDGANVLTF. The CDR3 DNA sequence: TGTGCCACCAGCAGAGATCGTGGACAGGGTGATGGGGCCAACGTCCTGACTTTC.

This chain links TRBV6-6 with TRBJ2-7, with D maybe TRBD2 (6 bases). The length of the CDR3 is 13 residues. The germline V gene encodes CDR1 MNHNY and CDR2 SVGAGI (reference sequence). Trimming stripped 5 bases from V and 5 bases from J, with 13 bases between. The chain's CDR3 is CASSTGSSHEQYF. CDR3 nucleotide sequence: TGTGCCAGCAGTACCGGGAGTTCCCACGAGCAGTACTTC.

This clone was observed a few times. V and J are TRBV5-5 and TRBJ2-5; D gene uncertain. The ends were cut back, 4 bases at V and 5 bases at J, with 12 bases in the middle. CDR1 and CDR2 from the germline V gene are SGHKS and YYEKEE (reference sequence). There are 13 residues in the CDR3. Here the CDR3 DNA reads TGTGCCAGCAGCGGGGAATTACGCGAGACCCAGTACTTC. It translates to CASSGELRETQYF.

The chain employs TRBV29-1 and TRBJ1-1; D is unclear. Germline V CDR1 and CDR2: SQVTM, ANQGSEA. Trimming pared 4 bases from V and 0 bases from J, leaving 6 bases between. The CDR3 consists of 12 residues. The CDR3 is CSVVFVNTEAFF. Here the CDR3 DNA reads TGCAGCGTTGTCTTTGTGAACACTGAAGCTTTCTTT.

CDR3 in amino acids: CAWSSARGVSEAFF. CDR3 nucleotides: TGTGCCTGGAGTTCTGCCAGGGGCGTTTCCGAAGCTTTCTTT. This chain links TRBV30 with TRBJ1-1; weak D call: TRBD1 (6 bases). V lost 2 bases to trimming and J lost 8 bases, with 18 bases between them. Germline V gene data show CDR1 as GTSNPN and CDR2 as SVGIG (reference sequence). The CDR3 is 14 amino acids.

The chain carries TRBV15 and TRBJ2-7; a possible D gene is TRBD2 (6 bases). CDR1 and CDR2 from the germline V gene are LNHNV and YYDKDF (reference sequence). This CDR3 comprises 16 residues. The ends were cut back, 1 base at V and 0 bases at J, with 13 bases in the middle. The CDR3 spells CATSRGPGRSSYEQYF. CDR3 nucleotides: TGTGCCACCAGCAGAGGGCCGGGGAGGAGCTCCTACGAGCAGTACTTC. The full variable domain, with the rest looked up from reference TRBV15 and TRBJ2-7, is DAMVIQNPRYQVTQFGKPVTLSCSQTLNHNVMYWYQQKSSQAPKLLFHYYDKDFNNEADTPDNFQSRRPNTSFCFLDIRSPGLGDTAMYLCATSRGPGRSSYEQYFGPGTRLTVT.

The CDR3 nucleotides read TGTGCCTTAGGACAGGGGGCGAGTGAGCAGTTCTTC. Translation gives CALGQGASEQFF. V and J are TRBV30 and TRBJ2-1, with TRBD1 matching 11 bases. The CDR3 has 12 amino acids. Germline V lookup: CDR1 GTSNPN, CDR2 SVGIG (reference sequence). After removal of 7 bases from V and 9 bases from J, the junction contained 5 bases not matched to a gene.

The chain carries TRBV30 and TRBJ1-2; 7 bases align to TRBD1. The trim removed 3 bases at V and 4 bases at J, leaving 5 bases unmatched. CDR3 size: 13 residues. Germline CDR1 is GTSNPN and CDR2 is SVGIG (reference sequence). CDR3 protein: CAWREQGSYGYTF. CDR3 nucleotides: TGTGCCTGGAGGGAACAGGGGTCCTATGGCTACACCTTC.

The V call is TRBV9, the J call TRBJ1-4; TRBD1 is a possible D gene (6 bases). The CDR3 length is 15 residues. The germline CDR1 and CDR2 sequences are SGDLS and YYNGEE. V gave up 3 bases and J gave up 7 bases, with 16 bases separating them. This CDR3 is CASSGPGVGVEKLFF. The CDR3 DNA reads TGTGCCAGCAGCGGCCCAGGGGTGGGCGTTGAAAAACTGTTTTTT.

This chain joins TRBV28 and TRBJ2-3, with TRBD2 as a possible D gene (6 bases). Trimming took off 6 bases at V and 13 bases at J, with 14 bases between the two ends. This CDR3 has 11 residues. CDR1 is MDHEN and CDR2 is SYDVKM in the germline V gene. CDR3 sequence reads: CASRLAVQEYF. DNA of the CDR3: TGTGCCAGCAGATTAGCGGTCCAAGAGTATTTT.

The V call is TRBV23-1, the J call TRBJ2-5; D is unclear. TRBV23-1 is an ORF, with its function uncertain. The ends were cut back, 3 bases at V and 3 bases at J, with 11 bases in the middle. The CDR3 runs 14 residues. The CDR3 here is CASSHCGREETQYF. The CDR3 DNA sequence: TGCGCCAGCAGTCATTGTGGCAGAGAAGAGACCCAGTACTTC.

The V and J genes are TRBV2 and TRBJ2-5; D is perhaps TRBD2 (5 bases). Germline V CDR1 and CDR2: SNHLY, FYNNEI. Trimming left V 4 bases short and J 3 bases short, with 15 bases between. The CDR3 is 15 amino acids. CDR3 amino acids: CASSVTRANKETQYF. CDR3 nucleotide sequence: TGTGCCAGCAGTGTTACTAGGGCGAATAAAGAGACCCAGTACTTC.

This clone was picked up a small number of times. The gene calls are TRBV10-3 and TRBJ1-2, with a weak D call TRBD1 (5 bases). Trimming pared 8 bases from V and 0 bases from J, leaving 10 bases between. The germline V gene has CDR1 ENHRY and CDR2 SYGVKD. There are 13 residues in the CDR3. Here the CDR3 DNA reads TGTGCCATCGTACAGGAACCTAACTATGGCTACACCTTC. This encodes CAIVQEPNYGYTF.

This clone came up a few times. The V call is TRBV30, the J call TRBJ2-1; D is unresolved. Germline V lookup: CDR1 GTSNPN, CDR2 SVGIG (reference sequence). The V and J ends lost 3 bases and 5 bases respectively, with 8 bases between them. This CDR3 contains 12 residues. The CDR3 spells CAWSRRDNEQFF. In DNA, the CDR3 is TGTGCCTGGAGCCGTCGGGACAATGAGCAGTTCTTC.

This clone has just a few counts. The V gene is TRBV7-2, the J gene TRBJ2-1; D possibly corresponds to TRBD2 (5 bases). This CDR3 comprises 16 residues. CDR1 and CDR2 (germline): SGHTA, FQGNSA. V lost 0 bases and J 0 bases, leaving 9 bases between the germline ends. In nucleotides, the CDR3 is TGTGCCAGCAGCTTAGCTGGGAGCAGCTCCTACAATGAGCAGTTCTTC. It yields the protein CASSLAGSSSYNEQFF.

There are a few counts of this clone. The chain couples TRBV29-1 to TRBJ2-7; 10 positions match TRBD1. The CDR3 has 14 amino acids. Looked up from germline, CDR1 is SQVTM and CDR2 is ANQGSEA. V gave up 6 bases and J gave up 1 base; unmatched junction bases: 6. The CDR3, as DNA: TGCAGCGTGGGACAGGGACAGGGGTCCTACGAGCAGTACTTC. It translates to CSVGQGQGSYEQYF.

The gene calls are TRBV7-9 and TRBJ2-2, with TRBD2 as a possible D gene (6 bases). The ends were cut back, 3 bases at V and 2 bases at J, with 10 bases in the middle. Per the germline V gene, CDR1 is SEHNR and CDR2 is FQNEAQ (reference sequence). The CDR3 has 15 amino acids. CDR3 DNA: TGTGCCAGCAGCTTGCGGGACTTAAACACCGGGGAGCTGTTTTTT. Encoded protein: CASSLRDLNTGELFF.